This T cell receptor beta chain was identified during a study of T cell changes during pregnancy in multiple sclerosis. Assay: immunoSEQ multiplex PCR; the TCRdb copy retains only in-frame clones and omits some. The repertoire includes roughly 56,000 clones, around 90% of them detected once, and 0.49% sits in the top ten. In its sample, this clone was seen a few times. From germline, CDR1 is SGHRS and CDR2 YFSETQ. The CDR3 covers 12 residues. V gave up 4 bases and J gave up 2 bases, with 7 bases separating them. The TCR comes from a female donor in good health, enrolled as a control in a pregnancy study. The sample in question was CD4+ T cells from peripheral blood mononuclear cells, obtained after pregnancy. The J gene is TRBJ2-7, the V gene TRBV5-1; D possibly corresponds to TRBD1 (5 bases). The CDR3 nucleotides read TGCGCCAGCAGCGCACAGGCCTACGAGCAGTACTTC. Its translation is CASSAQAYEQYF.